These 26 T cell receptor beta chains came from one sample sequenced in a study of cytomegalovirus exposure and HLA in healthy donors. 60 Vbeta and 13 Jbeta primers were used in PCR. Sequencing used immunoSEQ multiplex PCR; TCRdb keeps in-frame clones, though not all of them. The sample includes about 170,000 clones, about 88% seen only once; the top ten take 2.5% to 3%. The sequenced material came from PBMCs. The receptors derive from a man aged 30 to 39 in good health and CMV-seropositive.

V gene TRBV7-2 combines with J gene TRBJ2-1; the D gene is possibly TRBD2 (5 bases). Germline V CDR1 and CDR2: SGHTA, FQGNSA. Trimming took 4 bases from V and 2 from J, leaving 9 bases between them. The CDR3 spans 14 residues. CDR3 in amino acids: CASSSSRAYNEQFF. CDR3 DNA sequence: TGTGCCAGCAGCTCTTCGCGGGCCTACAATGAGCAGTTCTTC.

The V call is TRBV5-4, the J call TRBJ2-3; D is uncertain. The ends were cut back, 0 bases at V and 2 bases at J, with 10 bases in the middle. Germline CDR1 and CDR2: SGHNT and YYREEE (reference sequence). This CDR3 has 15 residues. This CDR3 is CASSLAGQNTDTQYF. The CDR3 DNA reads as TGTGCCAGCAGCTTGGCTGGTCAGAACACAGATACGCAGTATTTT.

The chain recombines TRBV19 with TRBJ2-1, with D possibly TRBD1 on 5 matching bases. Germline CDR1 and CDR2: LNHDA and SQIVND (reference sequence). The CDR3 is made up of 16 amino acids. The V and J ends lost 7 bases and 0 bases respectively, with 16 bases between them. CDR3 bases: TGTGCCAGTAACGTCGGAAGGGGAAGCTCCTACAATGAGCAGTTCTTC. This gives the protein CASNVGRGSSYNEQFF. The whole variable domain, remainder taken from reference TRBV19 and TRBJ2-1, is DGGITQSPKYLFRKEGQNVTLSCEQNLNHDAMYWYRQDPGQGLRLIYYSQIVNDFQKGDIAEGYSVSREKKESFPLTVTSAQKNPTAFYLCASNVGRGSSYNEQFFGPGTRLTVL.

This chain joins TRBV18 and TRBJ2-7; 10 bases match TRBD2. CDR3 length: 15 amino acids. The ends lost 5 bases at V and 5 bases at J; junction bases unmatched: 9. Germline lookup yields CDR1 KGHSH and CDR2 LQKENI. CDR3 nucleotides: TGTGCCAGCTCATCCCAGACTAGCGGGTCCCACGAGCAGTACTTC. Its translation: CASSSQTSGSHEQYF.

The chain carries TRBV15 and TRBJ2-1, with TRBD2 as a possible D gene (5 bases). V shed 8 bases and J shed 4 bases, with 15 bases lying between them. In germline, CDR1 is LNHNV, CDR2 YYDKDF (reference sequence). The CDR3 runs 14 residues. CDR3 in amino acids: CATRTHKEYNEQFF. CDR3 nucleotides: TGTGCCACCCGGACTCACAAAGAATACAATGAGCAGTTCTTC. Using reference TRBV15 and TRBJ2-1 for the parts outside the CDR3, the full variable domain is DAMVIQNPRYQVTQFGKPVTLSCSQTLNHNVMYWYQQKSSQAPKLLFHYYDKDFNNEADTPDNFQSRRPNTSFCFLDIRSPGLGDTAMYLCATRTHKEYNEQFFGPGTRLTVL.

This clone was seen once. The chain uses TRBV19 and TRBJ2-6; D is possibly TRBD1 (5 bases). The CDR3 covers 15 residues. Trimming pared 6 bases from V and 0 bases from J, leaving 9 bases between. CDR1 LNHDA and CDR2 SQIVND come from the germline V gene (reference sequence). The CDR3 sequence: CASSLDSSGANVLTF. The CDR3 DNA reads TGTGCCAGTAGCCTAGACAGCTCTGGGGCCAACGTCCTGACTTTC.

The V gene is TRBV4-2, the J gene TRBJ2-1; 9 bases agree with TRBD2. The V and J ends lost 4 bases and 8 bases, in that order; junction bases with no gene match: 6. CDR3 size: 14 residues. Germline CDR1 and CDR2: LGHNA and YNFKEQ. DNA of the CDR3: TGTGCCAGCAGCCTCCAAGCGGGAGGACATGAGCAGTTCTTC. Its translation is CASSLQAGGHEQFF.

The chain links TRBV7-2 to TRBJ2-7; 10 bases fit TRBD2. V lost 2 bases and J lost 0; bases outside the gene matches: 4. The CDR3 has 16 residues. Germline V gene sequence: CDR1 SGHTA, CDR2 FQGNSA. CDR3 amino acids: CASSLTSGVTSYEQYF. The CDR3 DNA is TGTGCCAGCAGCTTAACTAGCGGGGTCACCTCCTACGAGCAGTACTTC.

The V call is TRBV10-3, the J call TRBJ1-5; 8 positions agree with TRBD1. Germline V gene lookup returns CDR1 ENHRY and CDR2 SYGVKD. CDR3 size: 14 residues. Unmatched junction bases numbered 2, after V lost 5 bases and J lost 2 bases. The CDR3 nucleotides are TGTGCCATCAGTTCGACAGGGGGCAATCAGCCCCAGCATTTT. It translates to CAISSTGGNQPQHF.

Of note for this clone: One end of the junction does not line up with germline, which may come from a read error. The rearrangement joins TRBV5-1 to TRBJ2-2; no clear D gene. This CDR3 is built from 13 residues. Germline-derived CDR1 and CDR2 are SGHRS and YFSETQ. The CDR3 DNA reads as TGCGCCAGCGGCTTACAAAACACCGGGGAGCTGTTTTTT. Protein: CASGLQNTGELFF.

The gene calls are TRBV6-1 and TRBJ1-3, with TRBD1 matching 8 bases. CDR1 MNHNS and CDR2 SASEGT come from the germline V gene. The CDR3 has 14 residues. The V gene end was trimmed by 8 bases and the J gene end by 3 bases; junction bases not matched to a gene: 6. The CDR3 spells CASAGRGLGNTIYF. The CDR3 DNA sequence: TGTGCCAGCGCGGGCAGGGGGCTTGGAAACACCATATATTTT.

CDR3 residues: CASSPRGFPQETQYF. The DNA for the CDR3 is TGTGCCAGCAGCCCCCGAGGGTTCCCCCAAGAGACCCAGTACTTC. The chain joins TRBV21-1 to TRBJ2-5; TRBD2, the D gene given by the table, was not confirmed from the DNA. TRBV21-1 is reported as a pseudogene. The CDR3 loop spans 15 amino acids.

J is TRBJ2-3 and V is TRBV9, with 8 nucleotides matching TRBD2. CDR3 length: 17 residues. CDR1 and CDR2 from the germline V gene are SGDLS and YYNGEE. Trimming cost V 0 bases and J 2 bases; bases outside gene matches: 8. Here the CDR3 DNA reads TGTGCCAGCAGCGTAGACATCGGGAGGGCCTACACAGATACGCAGTATTTT. Amino acids: CASSVDIGRAYTDTQYF.

The J gene is TRBJ2-2, the V gene TRBV5-1, with 11 bases identical to TRBD1. The germline V gene encodes CDR1 SGHRS and CDR2 YFSETQ. The CDR3 length is 18 residues. J was trimmed by 5 bases and V by 4 bases; bases with no gene match: 13. CDR3 amino acids: CASSTWTGGADRTGELFF. The CDR3 DNA is TGCGCCAGCAGCACATGGACAGGGGGCGCCGATAGGACCGGGGAGCTGTTTTTT.

The V and J genes are TRBV7-9 and TRBJ1-5; weak D call: TRBD1 (5 bases). Germline assignment: CDR1 SEHNR and CDR2 FQNEAQ (reference sequence). Trimming stripped 3 bases from V and 3 bases from J, with 6 bases between. The length of the CDR3 is 13 residues. CDR3 nucleotide sequence: TGTGCCAGCAGCTTGGACACCAATCAGCCCCAGCATTTT. Its protein is CASSLDTNQPQHF.

This clone was found once. The chain links TRBV6-6 to TRBJ2-5; D might be TRBD2 (6 bases). Germline lookup yields CDR1 MNHNY and CDR2 SVGAGI (reference sequence). V gave up 6 bases and J gave up 5 bases, with 19 bases separating them. The CDR3 runs to 15 residues. In DNA, the CDR3 is TGTGCCAGCAGCCCTCTCGGTGGGAGCGGGGAGACCCAGTACTTC. It specifies CASSPLGGSGETQYF.

The V and J genes are TRBV7-2 and TRBJ2-1; the match to TRBD2 covers 7 bases. Germline V gene lookup returns CDR1 SGHTA and CDR2 FQGNSA. The length of the CDR3 is 17 residues. Unmatched junction bases numbered 6, after V lost 1 base and J lost 0 bases. CDR3 residues: CASSLGSGTFSYNEQFF. DNA for the CDR3: TGTGCCAGCAGCTTAGGGAGCGGGACGTTCTCCTACAATGAGCAGTTCTTC.

The chain joins TRBV2 to TRBJ2-1; the D gene is possibly TRBD1 (6 bases). CDR3 size: 17 residues. V was trimmed by 5 bases and J by 10 bases, leaving 27 bases between them. Germline V CDR1 and CDR2: SNHLY, FYNNEI. Here the CDR3 reads CASSHLRPGTRVQEQFF. The CDR3, as DNA: TGTGCCAGCAGTCATCTACGTCCCGGGACACGGGTCCAGGAGCAGTTCTTC.

The chain couples TRBV11-2 to TRBJ2-7; no clear D gene. Germline-derived CDR1 and CDR2 are SGHAT and FQNNGV. With 3 bases removed from V and 0 bases from J, the gap between germline ends came to 12 bases. This CDR3 has 15 amino acids. The CDR3 sequence is CASSFPSRPSYEQYF. The CDR3 bases are TGTGCCAGCAGCTTCCCGAGCAGGCCCTCCTACGAGCAGTACTTC.

There are a few counts of this clone. The chain is built from TRBV7-9 and TRBJ2-3, with TRBD2 matching over 9 bases. The V gene's germline CDR1 is SEHNR and CDR2 FQNEAQ (reference sequence). V shed 8 bases and J 3 bases; nucleotides not matched to a gene: 12. The CDR3 consists of 16 residues. The CDR3 DNA reads TGTGCCAGCGGTAGTAGCCGGACTAGCGCTACAGATACGCAGTATTTT. Translating it yields CASGSSRTSATDTQYF.

For this clone: A read error may account for a junction end that differs from germline. The rearrangement links TRBV7-7 to TRBJ2-5, with D perhaps TRBD1 (5 bases). The germline V gene has CDR1 SSHAT and CDR2 FNYEAQ (reference sequence). This CDR3 region has 15 residues. For the CDR3, the DNA is TGTGCTAGCAGCTCCCAGGCGACAGCTCAAGAGACCCAGTACTTC. Its protein product is CASSSQATAQETQYF.

The chain joins TRBV11-3 to TRBJ1-1, with D uncertain. The CDR3 loop spans 14 amino acids. V was cut by 2 bases and J by 3 bases, with 10 bases left in between. Germline CDR1 is SGHNT and CDR2 is YENEEA. Here the CDR3 DNA reads TGTGCCAGCAGCTTATTCCAGGCAGACACTGAAGCTTTCTTT. Amino acids: CASSLFQADTEAFF.

The chain combines TRBV30 with TRBJ1-4, with D perhaps matching TRBD1 (5 bases). The V gene lost 3 bases and the J gene lost 0 bases, with 11 bases spanning the gap. The CDR3 is made up of 15 amino acids. Per the germline V gene, CDR1 is GTSNPN and CDR2 is SVGIG (reference sequence). The CDR3 DNA reads as TGTGCCTGGAGCGGCAGGGCGGCAACTAATGAAAAACTGTTTTTT. This encodes CAWSGRAATNEKLFF.

There are a few counts of this clone. The V gene is TRBV6-6, the J gene TRBJ1-1; 8 nucleotides agree with TRBD1. The CDR3 consists of 14 residues. Germline V gives CDR1 MNHNY, CDR2 SVGAGI (reference sequence). After removal of 5 bases from V and 6 bases from J, the junction contained 8 bases not matched to a gene. The DNA of the CDR3 is TGTGCCAGCAGTCAGGGGGCTCGGATGGCTGAAGCTTTCTTT. Translation: CASSQGARMAEAFF.

The V and J genes are TRBV14 and TRBJ1-2; 9 bases align to TRBD1. With V trimmed by 1 base and J by 7 bases, 10 bases remained unmatched. The CDR3 loop spans 16 amino acids. Germline assignment: CDR1 SGHDN and CDR2 FVKESK. The CDR3 region has the DNA TGTGCCAGCAGCCAAGTCCGGACAGGGGCGAGGTTTGGCTACACCTTC. It encodes CASSQVRTGARFGYTF.

The chain employs TRBV5-6 and TRBJ1-2; 12 bases map to TRBD1. From germline, CDR1 is SGHDT and CDR2 YYEEEE. With V trimmed by 4 bases and J by 8 bases, 6 bases remained unmatched. This CDR3 spans 14 amino acids. The chain's CDR3 is CASSPGTGGVGYTF. As DNA, the CDR3 is TGTGCCAGCAGCCCTGGGACAGGGGGCGTGGGCTACACCTTC.